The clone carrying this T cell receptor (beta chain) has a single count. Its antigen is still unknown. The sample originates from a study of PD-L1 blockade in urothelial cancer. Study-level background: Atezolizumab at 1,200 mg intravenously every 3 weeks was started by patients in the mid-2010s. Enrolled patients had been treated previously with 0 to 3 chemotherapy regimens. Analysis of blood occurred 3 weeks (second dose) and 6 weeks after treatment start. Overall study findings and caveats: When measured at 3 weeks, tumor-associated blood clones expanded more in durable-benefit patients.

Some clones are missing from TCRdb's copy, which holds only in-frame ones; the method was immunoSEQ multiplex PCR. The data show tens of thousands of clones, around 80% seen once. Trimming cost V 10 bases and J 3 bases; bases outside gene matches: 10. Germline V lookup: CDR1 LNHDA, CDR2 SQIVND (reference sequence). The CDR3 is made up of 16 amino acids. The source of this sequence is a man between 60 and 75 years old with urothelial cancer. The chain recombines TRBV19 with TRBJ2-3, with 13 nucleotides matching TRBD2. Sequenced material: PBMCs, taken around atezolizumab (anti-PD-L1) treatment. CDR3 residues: CAIYEGTSGETDTQYF. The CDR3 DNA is TGTGCCATCTACGAAGGGACTAGCGGGGAGACAGATACGCAGTATTTT.